This paragraph reports one TCR beta chain. Unmatched junction bases numbered 8, after V lost 3 bases and J lost 6 bases. The CDR3 is 15 amino acids. Germline CDR1 is SGHRS and CDR2 is YFSETQ. Sequencing was performed with immunoSEQ multiplex PCR; in TCRdb, only in-frame clones are kept and a portion is missing. The table lists about 15,000 clones, approximately 86% of them singletons. The data derive from a study of T cell changes during pregnancy in multiple sclerosis. The receptor was isolated from a female donor with multiple sclerosis, enrolled in a pregnancy study. The chain has TRBV5-1 and TRBJ2-2, with TRBD2 matching 7 bases. The sample here was CD8+ T cells from peripheral blood mononuclear cells, taken in the first trimester of pregnancy. The chain's CDR3 is CASSSGRGLAGELFF. The CDR3 nucleotides read TGCGCCAGCAGCTCTGGGCGGGGGTTGGCCGGGGAGCTGTTTTTT.